Shown below are 6 T cell receptor beta chains from a single sample sequenced in a study of T cell repertoires in cytomegalovirus infection (dated by TCRdb to about 2019). These TCRs are of unknown antigen specificity. TCRdb records Illumina HiSeq 1500 as the sequencer. TCRdb took the public reads, trimmed them with fastp at Q25, ran MiXCR for clone calling and kept in-frame beta chains. Entries that share a CDR3 protein sequence are merged under the most common genes and DNA. The sample yields about 280,000 distinct CDR3 sequences; less than 25% were counted once. The ten largest clones add up to under 25% of the sample. Read against the paper, the sample's treatment or condition label means: in vitro stimulation with specific CMV peptide epitopes to enrich CMV-specific T cells. The source material was cultured PBMCs, sampled from culture after CMV antigen stimulation. Every receptor here comes from a human donor in good health (CMV status not recorded). Some clones in this sample may be carry-over from other donors' samples.

There are many counts of this clonotype. V usage is TRBV7-2 and J usage is TRBJ1-3; D is undetermined. This CDR3 comprises 15 residues. CDR1 is SGHTA and CDR2 is FQGNSA in the germline V gene. V was shortened by 4 bases and J by 2 bases, with 12 bases between the two germline ends. CDR3 amino acids: CASSYEGGPGNTIYF. Here the CDR3 DNA reads TGTGCCAGCAGCTATGAAGGAGGCCCTGGAAACACCATATATTTT.

This clonotype was detected many times. This sequence joins TRBV7-6 and TRBJ2-6, with D unclear. The CDR3 is 14 residues long. V shed 5 bases and J shed 0 bases, with 5 bases lying between them. CDR1 SGHVS and CDR2 FNYEAQ come from the germline V gene. The CDR3 loop reads CASSPDSGANVLTF. CDR3 sequence (DNA): TGTGCCAGCAGCCCGGACTCTGGGGCCAACGTCCTGACTTTC. Filled out from reference TRBV7-6 and TRBJ2-6, the complete variable domain reads GAGVSQSPRYKVTKRGQDVALRCDPISGHVSLYWYRQALGQGPEFLTYFNYEAQQDKSGLPNDRFSAERPEGSISTLTIQRTEQRDSAMYRCASSPDSGANVLTFGAGSRLTVL.

V usage is TRBV9 and J usage is TRBJ2-1; 12 bases line up with TRBD1. Germline V gene lookup returns CDR1 SGDLS and CDR2 YYNGEE. This CDR3 is built from 15 residues. With V trimmed by 4 bases and J by 8 bases, 7 bases remained unmatched. The CDR3 is CASSPGTGGVDEQFF. CDR3 DNA sequence: TGTGCCAGCAGCCCCGGGACAGGGGGCGTCGATGAGCAGTTCTTC.

The chain is built from TRBV27 and TRBJ2-1; TRBD1 aligns across 7 bases. Germline CDR1 MNHEY, CDR2 SMNVEV (reference sequence). This CDR3 region has 14 residues. V was clipped by 7 bases and J by 6 bases; unmatched bases: 9. Here the CDR3 reads CASKYDRVINEQFF. CDR3 DNA: TGTGCCAGCAAGTACGACAGGGTTATCAATGAGCAGTTCTTC.

The chain couples TRBV12-3 or TRBV12-4 to TRBJ2-5; a possible D gene is TRBD2 (5 bases). V was pared by 3 bases and J by 5 bases, with 22 bases between. This CDR3 is 17 amino acids long. The CDR3 DNA sequence: TGTGCCAGCAGTTTTTCCAAATCACAAACGGGATTGGAGACCCAGTACTTC. Protein sequence: CASSFSKSQTGLETQYF.

This clonotype has at least ten counts. The genes are TRBV6-1 and TRBJ1-5, with 9 nucleotides matching TRBD1. V was pared by 6 bases and J by 7 bases, with 10 bases of the junction left unmatched. CDR3 size: 15 residues. Germline V lookup: CDR1 MNHNS, CDR2 SASEGT. The CDR3 DNA reads as TGTGCCAGCAGACCGGACAACAGGGGGCGACAGCCCCAGCATTTT. It codes for CASRPDNRGRQPQHF.